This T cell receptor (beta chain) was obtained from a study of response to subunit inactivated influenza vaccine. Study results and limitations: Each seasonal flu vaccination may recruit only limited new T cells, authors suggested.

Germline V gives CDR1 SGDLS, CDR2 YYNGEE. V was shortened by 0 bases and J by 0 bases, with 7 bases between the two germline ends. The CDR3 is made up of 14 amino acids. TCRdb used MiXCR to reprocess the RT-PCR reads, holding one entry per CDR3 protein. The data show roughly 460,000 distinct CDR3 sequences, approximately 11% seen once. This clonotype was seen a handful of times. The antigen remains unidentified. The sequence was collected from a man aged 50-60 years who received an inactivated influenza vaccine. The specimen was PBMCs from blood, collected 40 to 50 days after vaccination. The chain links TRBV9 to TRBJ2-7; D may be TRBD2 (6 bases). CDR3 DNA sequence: TGTGCCAGCAGCGTAGGCGGGGACTCCTACGAGCAGTACTTC. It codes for CASSVGGDSYEQYF.